This TCR beta chain was recorded in a study of graft-versus-host responses after intestinal transplantation. Study in general: Recipients underwent multivisceral, liver-intestinal, or isolated intestinal transplants. Uniformly, recipients were administered anti-thymocyte globulin induction with subsequent tacrolimus and steroids for roughly three years.

Trimming removed 6 bases from V and 5 bases from J; junction bases left unmatched: 12. The germline V gene has CDR1 MNHEY and CDR2 SVGAGI. The CDR3 sequence is 15 residues long. Here immunoSEQ multiplex PCR was the method, and the copy in TCRdb shows in-frame clones only, minus some. Seen here are about 81,000 clones, approximately 91% observed once, and the top ten hold roughly 0.31%. Comment on this clone: What it binds is not known.

Here the sequenced sample was unstimulated CD4+ T cells sorted from spleen or lymph node cells, taken before intestinal transplant. This clonotype was sampled from a human donor who received an intestinal transplant. This chain uses TRBV6-5 with TRBJ2-5, with 7 bases matching TRBD1. This chain's CDR3 is CASSPVRGGGETQYF. Here the CDR3 DNA reads TGTGCCAGCAGCCCCGTCCGAGGGGGCGGGGAGACCCAGTACTTC.